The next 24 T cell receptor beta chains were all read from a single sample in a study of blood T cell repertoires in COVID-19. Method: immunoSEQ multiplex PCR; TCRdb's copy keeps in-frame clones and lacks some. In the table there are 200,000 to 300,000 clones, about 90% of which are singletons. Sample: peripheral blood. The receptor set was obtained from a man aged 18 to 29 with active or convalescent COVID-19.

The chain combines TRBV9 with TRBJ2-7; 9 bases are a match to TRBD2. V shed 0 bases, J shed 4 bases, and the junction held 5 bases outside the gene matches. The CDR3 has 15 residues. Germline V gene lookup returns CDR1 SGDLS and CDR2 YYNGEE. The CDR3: CASSVGSSGNYEQYF. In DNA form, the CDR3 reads TGTGCCAGCAGCGTAGGGTCTAGCGGGAATTACGAGCAGTACTTC.

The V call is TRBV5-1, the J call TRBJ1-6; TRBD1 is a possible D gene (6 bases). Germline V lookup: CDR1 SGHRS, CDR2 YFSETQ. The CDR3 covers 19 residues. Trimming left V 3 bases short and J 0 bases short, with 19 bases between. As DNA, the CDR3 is TGCGCCAGCAGCTATGACTACAGGGTATCTGCCTCCTATAATTCACCCCTCCACTTT. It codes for CASSYDYRVSASYNSPLHF.

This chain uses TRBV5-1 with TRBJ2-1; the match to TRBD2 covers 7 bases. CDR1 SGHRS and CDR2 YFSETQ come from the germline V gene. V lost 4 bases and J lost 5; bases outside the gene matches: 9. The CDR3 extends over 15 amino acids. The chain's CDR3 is CASSAAGKGNNEQFF. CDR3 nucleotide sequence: TGCGCCAGCAGCGCAGCGGGAAAGGGGAACAATGAGCAGTTCTTC.

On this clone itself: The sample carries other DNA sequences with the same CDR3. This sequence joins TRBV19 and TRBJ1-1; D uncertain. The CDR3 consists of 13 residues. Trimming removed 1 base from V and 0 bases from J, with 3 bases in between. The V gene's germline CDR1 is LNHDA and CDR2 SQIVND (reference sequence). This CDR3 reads CASSIAVNTEAFF. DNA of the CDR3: TGTGCCAGTAGTATAGCAGTGAACACTGAAGCTTTCTTT.

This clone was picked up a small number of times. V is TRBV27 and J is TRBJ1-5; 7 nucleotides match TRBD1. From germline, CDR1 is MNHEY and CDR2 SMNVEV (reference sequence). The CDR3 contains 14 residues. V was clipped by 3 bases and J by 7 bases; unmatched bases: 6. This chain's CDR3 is CASSFGRGAQPQHF. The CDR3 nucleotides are TGTGCCAGCAGTTTCGGCAGGGGGGCCCAGCCCCAGCATTTT.

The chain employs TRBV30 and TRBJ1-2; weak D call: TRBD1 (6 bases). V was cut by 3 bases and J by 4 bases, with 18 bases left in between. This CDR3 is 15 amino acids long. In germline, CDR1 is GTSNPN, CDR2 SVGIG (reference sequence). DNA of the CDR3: TGTGCCTGGAGCACTCCCCGGCGGACAGTCTATGGCTACACCTTC. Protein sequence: CAWSTPRRTVYGYTF.

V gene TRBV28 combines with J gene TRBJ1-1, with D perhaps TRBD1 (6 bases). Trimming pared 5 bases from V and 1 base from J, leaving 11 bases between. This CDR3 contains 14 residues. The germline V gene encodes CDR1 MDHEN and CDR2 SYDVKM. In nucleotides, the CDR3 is TGTGCCAGCAGTCCTACAGGGTGGAACACTGAAGCTTTCTTT. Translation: CASSPTGWNTEAFF. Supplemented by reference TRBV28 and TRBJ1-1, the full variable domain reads DVKVTQSSRYLVKRTGEKVFLECVQDMDHENMFWYRQDPGLGLRLIYFSYDVKMKEKGDIPEGYSVSREKKERFSLILESASTNQTSMYLCASSPTGWNTEAFFGQGTRLTVV.

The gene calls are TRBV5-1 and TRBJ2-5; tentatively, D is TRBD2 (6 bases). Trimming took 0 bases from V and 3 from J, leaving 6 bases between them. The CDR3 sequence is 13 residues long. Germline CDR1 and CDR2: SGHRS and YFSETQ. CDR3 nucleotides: TGCGCCAGCAGCTTGGGGGGGGAAGAGACCCAGTACTTC. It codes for CASSLGGEETQYF.

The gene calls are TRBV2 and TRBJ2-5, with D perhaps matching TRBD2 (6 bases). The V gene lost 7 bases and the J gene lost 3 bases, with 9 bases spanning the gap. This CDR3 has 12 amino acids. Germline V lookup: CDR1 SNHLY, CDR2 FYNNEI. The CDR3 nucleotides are TGTGCCAGCAATCGACTAGAAGAGACCCAGTACTTC. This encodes CASNRLEETQYF.

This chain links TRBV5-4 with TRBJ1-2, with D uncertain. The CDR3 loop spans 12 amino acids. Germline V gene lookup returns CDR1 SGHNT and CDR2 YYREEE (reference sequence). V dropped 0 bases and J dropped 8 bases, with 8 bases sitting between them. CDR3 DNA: TGTGCCAGCAGCTTGGATGGGAGCGGCTACACCTTC. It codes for CASSLDGSGYTF.

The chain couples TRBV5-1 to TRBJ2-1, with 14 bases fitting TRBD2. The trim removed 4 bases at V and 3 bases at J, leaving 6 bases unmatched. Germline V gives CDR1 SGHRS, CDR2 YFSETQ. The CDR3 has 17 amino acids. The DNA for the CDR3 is TGCGCCAGCAGCGTCGCCGGGACTAGCGGGGGCTACAATGAGCAGTTCTTC. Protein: CASSVAGTSGGYNEQFF.

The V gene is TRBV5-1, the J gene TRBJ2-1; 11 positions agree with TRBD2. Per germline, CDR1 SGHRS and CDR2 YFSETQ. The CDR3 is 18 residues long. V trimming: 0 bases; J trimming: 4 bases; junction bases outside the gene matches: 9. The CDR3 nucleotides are TGCGCCAGCAGCTTGGGGCTTAGCGGGAGGGCGGTTTACAATGAGCAGTTCTTC. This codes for CASSLGLSGRAVYNEQFF.

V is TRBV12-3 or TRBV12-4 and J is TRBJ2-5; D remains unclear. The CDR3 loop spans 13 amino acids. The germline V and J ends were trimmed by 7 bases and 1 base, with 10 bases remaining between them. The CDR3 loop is CASTPGLQETQYF. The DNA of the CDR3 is TGTGCCAGCACCCCAGGTCTCCAAGAGACCCAGTACTTC.

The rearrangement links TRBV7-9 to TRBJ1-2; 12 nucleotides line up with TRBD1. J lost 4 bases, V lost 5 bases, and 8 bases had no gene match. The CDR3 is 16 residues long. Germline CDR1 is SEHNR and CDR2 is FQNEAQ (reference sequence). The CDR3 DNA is TGTGCCAGCAGCCCTGACGGGGACAGGGGGCTCTATGGCTACACCTTC. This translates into CASSPDGDRGLYGYTF.

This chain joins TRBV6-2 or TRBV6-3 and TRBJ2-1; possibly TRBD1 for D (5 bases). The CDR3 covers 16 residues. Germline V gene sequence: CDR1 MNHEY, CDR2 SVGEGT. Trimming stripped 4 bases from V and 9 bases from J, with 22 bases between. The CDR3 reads CASSFDRTRVHTEQFF. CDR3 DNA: TGTGCCAGCAGTTTCGATAGGACACGAGTCCACACTGAGCAGTTCTTC.

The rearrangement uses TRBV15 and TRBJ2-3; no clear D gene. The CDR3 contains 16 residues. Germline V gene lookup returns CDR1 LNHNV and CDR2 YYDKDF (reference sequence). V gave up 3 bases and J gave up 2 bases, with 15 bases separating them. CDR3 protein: CATSSSYRVYTDTQYF. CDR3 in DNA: TGTGCCACCAGCAGCTCTTACAGAGTTTACACAGATACGCAGTATTTT.

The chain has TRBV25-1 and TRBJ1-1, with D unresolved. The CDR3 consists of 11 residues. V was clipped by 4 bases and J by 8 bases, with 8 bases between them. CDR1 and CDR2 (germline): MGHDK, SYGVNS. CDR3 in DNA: TGTGCCAGCAGTGCCCACCGGGAAGCTTTCTTT. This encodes CASSAHREAFF.

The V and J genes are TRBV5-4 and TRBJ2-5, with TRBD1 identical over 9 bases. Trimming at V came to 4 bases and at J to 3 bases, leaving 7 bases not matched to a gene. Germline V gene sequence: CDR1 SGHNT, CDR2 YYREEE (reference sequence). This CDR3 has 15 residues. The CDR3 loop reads CASSPGGQGEETQYF. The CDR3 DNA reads TGTGCCAGCAGCCCAGGGGGACAGGGAGAAGAGACCCAGTACTTC.

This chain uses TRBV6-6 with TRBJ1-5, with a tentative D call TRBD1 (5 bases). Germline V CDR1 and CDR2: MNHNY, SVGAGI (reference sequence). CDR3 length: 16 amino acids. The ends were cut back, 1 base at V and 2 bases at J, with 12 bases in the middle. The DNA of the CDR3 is TGTGCCAGCAGTTACTTTGCAGGGAGGGGCAATCAGCCCCAGCATTTT. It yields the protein CASSYFAGRGNQPQHF.

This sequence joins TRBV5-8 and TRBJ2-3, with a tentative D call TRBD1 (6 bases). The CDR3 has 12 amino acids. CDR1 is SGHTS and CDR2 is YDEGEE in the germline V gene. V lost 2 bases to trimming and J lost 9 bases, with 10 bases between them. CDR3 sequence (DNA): TGTGCCAGCAGCTTCAGGGGTGTCACGCAGTATTTT. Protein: CASSFRGVTQYF.

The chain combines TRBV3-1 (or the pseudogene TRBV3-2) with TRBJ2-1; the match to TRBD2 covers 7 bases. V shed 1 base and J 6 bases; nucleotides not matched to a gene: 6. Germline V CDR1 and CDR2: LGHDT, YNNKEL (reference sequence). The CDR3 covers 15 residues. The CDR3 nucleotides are TGTGCCAGCAGCCAAGTCACCAGCGGGGCCAATGAGCAGTTCTTC. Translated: CASSQVTSGANEQFF.

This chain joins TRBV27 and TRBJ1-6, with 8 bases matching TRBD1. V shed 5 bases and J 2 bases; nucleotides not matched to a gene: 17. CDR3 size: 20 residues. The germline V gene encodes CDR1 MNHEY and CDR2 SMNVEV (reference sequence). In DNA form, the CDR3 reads TGTGCCAGCAGTCCCCAAGGACAGGGCTCATTCGCCCCCTATAATTCACCCCTCCACTTT. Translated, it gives CASSPQGQGSFAPYNSPLHF.

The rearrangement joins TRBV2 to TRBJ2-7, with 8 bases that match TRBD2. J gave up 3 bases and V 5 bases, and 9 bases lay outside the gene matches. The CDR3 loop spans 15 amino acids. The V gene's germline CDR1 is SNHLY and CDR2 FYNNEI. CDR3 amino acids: CASSSSGGIDYEQYF. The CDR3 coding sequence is TGTGCCAGCAGTTCGAGCGGGGGAATCGACTACGAGCAGTACTTC.

The CDR3 loop reads CASSARDRGGYTF. Here the CDR3 DNA reads TGTGCCAGCAGCGCCCGGGACAGGGGAGGCTACACCTTC. The chain combines TRBV5-8 with TRBJ1-2; 10 nucleotides match TRBD1. The CDR3 spans 13 residues. J gave up 8 bases and V 4 bases, and 5 bases lay outside the gene matches. Per germline, CDR1 SGHTS and CDR2 YDEGEE.